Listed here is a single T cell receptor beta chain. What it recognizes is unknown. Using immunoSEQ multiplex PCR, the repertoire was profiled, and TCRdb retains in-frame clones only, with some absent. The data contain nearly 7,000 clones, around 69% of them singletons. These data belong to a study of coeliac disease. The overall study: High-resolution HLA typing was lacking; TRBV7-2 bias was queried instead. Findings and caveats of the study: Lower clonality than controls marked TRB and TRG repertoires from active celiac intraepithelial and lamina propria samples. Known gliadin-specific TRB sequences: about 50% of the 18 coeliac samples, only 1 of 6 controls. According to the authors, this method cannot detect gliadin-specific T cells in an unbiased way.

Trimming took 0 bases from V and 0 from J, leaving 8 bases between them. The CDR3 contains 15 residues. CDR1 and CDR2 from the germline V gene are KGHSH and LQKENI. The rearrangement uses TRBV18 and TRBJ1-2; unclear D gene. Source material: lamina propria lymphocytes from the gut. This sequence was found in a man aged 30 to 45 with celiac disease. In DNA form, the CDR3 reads TGTGCCAGCTCACCACCGATGGGCCCTAACTATGGCTACACCTTC. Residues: CASSPPMGPNYGYTF. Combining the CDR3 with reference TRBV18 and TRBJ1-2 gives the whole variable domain NAGVMQNPRHLVRRRGQEARLRCSPMKGHSHVYWYRQLPEEGLKFMVYLQKENIIDESGMPKERFSAEFPKEGPSILRIQQVVRGDSAAYFCASSPPMGPNYGYTFGSGTRLTVV.